A single sample gave rise to the 23 T cell receptor beta chains below, sequenced in a study of T cells in Graves' hyperthyroidism and ophthalmopathy (dated by TCRdb to the late 2010s). Preparation of the library involved multiplex PCR. TCRdb records Illumina HiSeq 2000 as the sequencer. The TCR beta CDR3 regions were amplified from the RNA transcripts. For the first round of RT-PCR on the TCR CDR3, the HTBI primer set was used together with the Qiagen OneStep RT-PCR kit. TCRdb cleaned the public reads at Q25 with fastp, built clones with MiXCR and kept in-frame beta chains. Rows matching on CDR3 protein sequence are summarized as one entry with the most common DNA and genes. This sample holds about 290,000 distinct CDR3 sequences; roughly an eighth were observed only once. The biggest ten clones account for approximately 7.9% of the sample. The sequenced sample was blood. The receptors were gathered from a woman aged 40 to 55 with Graves' hyperthyroidism.

This clonotype was counted many times. This chain joins TRBV28 and TRBJ1-4; the D is unclear. The CDR3 loop spans 13 amino acids. Germline V gives CDR1 MDHEN, CDR2 SYDVKM. V was pared by 5 bases and J by 8 bases, with 12 bases between. The CDR3 bases are TGTGCCAGCAGTCCCACGAACCGGGAAAAACTGTTTTTT. It specifies CASSPTNREKLFF.

This clonotype was recorded at least ten times. V usage is TRBV28 and J usage is TRBJ2-1; 11 positions agree with TRBD2. The germline V gene encodes CDR1 MDHEN and CDR2 SYDVKM. The ends lost 6 bases at V and 5 bases at J; junction bases unmatched: 9. The CDR3 consists of 16 residues. CDR3 DNA sequence: TGTGCCAGCAGCATCACAATACTAGCGGGAGACAATGAGCAGTTCTTC. It codes for CASSITILAGDNEQFF.

This clonotype was seen repeatedly, ten times or more. The chain combines TRBV12-3 or TRBV12-4 with TRBJ2-1, with 14 bases lining up with TRBD2. The CDR3 contains 16 residues. Unmatched junction bases numbered 8, after V lost 5 bases and J lost 8 bases. CDR3 coding DNA: TGTGCCAGCAGTACCGGGGGACTAGCGGGAGCGGATGAGCAGTTCTTC. Translated: CASSTGGLAGADEQFF.

A few counts support this clonotype. V is TRBV7-2 and J is TRBJ2-2; perhaps D is TRBD1 or TRBD2 (5 bases each). There are 15 residues in the CDR3. Germline assignment: CDR1 SGHTA and CDR2 FQGNSA. Trimming shortened V by 6 bases and J by 5 bases, and 16 bases separated the two germline ends. CDR3: CASRTGAPGTGELFF. As DNA, the CDR3 is TGTGCCAGCAGGACCGGGGCTCCTGGGACCGGGGAGCTGTTTTTT.

Concerning this clonotype itself: Being one base from a much bigger clone, this may be a read error. This sequence joins TRBV6-5 and TRBJ2-3; 8 bases are a match to TRBD2. The V gene end was trimmed by 5 bases and the J gene end by 5 bases; junction bases not matched to a gene: 6. The CDR3 runs to 14 residues. CDR1 and CDR2 from the germline V gene are MNHEY and SVGAGI. The CDR3 is CASSHSAGGDTQYF. CDR3 bases: TGTGCCAGCAGTCACAGTGCGGGAGGAGATACGCAGTATTTT.

The chain links TRBV11-3 to TRBJ1-1; D unclear. Germline values: CDR1 SGHNT, CDR2 YENEEA. This CDR3 is built from 13 residues. The V gene lost 3 bases and the J gene lost 4 bases, with 9 bases spanning the gap. The CDR3 reads CASSLVTGTEAFF. DNA of the CDR3: TGTGCCAGCAGCTTGGTAACGGGCACTGAAGCTTTCTTT.

V and J are TRBV12-5 and TRBJ2-1; 10 nucleotides align to TRBD2. This CDR3 spans 15 amino acids. CDR1 is LGHNT and CDR2 is FRNRAP in the germline V gene. The J segment lost 12 bases and the V segment lost 1 base, leaving 9 bases of the junction unmatched. The CDR3 nucleotides are TGTGCTAGTGGTTTGGCTAGCGGGAGATTCCATGGGCAGTTCTTC. Its translation is CASGLASGRFHGQFF.

This clonotype was counted ten times or more. V usage is TRBV5-1 and J usage is TRBJ1-2; D remains unclear. V lost 4 bases to trimming and J lost 3 bases, with 7 bases between them. CDR1 is SGHRS and CDR2 is YFSETQ in the germline V gene. The CDR3 extends over 12 amino acids. This CDR3 reads CASSESDYGYTF. CDR3 DNA sequence: TGCGCCAGCAGCGAATCAGACTATGGCTACACCTTC.

This clonotype was recorded a few times. V gene TRBV7-9 combines with J gene TRBJ2-7; 8 positions agree with TRBD1. V lost 7 bases to trimming and J lost 2 bases; unmatched junction nucleotides: 10. Germline values: CDR1 SEHNR, CDR2 FQNEAQ (reference sequence). This CDR3 is 15 amino acids long. CDR3 bases: TGTGCCAGCACCCCGGGGGACAGGCTTACCTACGAGCAGTACTTC. Translating gives CASTPGDRLTYEQYF.

This clonotype occurred many times. The chain joins TRBV2 to TRBJ1-3; 9 bases are a match to TRBD1. CDR1 and CDR2 (germline): SNHLY, FYNNEI. The V segment lost 8 bases and the J segment 0 bases; nucleotides outside the gene matches: 8. The CDR3 is 16 amino acids. CDR3 bases: TGTGCCAGCGCTGAAGACAGGGGGTTCTCTGGAAACACCATATATTTT. Protein: CASAEDRGFSGNTIYF. Combining the CDR3 with reference TRBV2 and TRBJ1-3 gives the whole variable domain EPEVTQTPSHQVTQMGQEVILRCVPISNHLYFYWYRQILGQKVEFLVSFYNNEISEKSEIFDDQFSVERPDGSNFTLKIRSTKLEDSAMYFCASAEDRGFSGNTIYFGEGSWLTVV.

There are many counts of this clonotype. The rearrangement uses TRBV29-1 and TRBJ1-1; 8 nucleotides align to TRBD1. The J segment lost 3 bases and the V segment lost 0 bases, leaving 3 bases of the junction unmatched. This CDR3 region has 14 residues. CDR1 SQVTM and CDR2 ANQGSEA come from the germline V gene. DNA for the CDR3: TGCAGCGTTGAAGACCGACAGGGGTACACTGAAGCTTTCTTT. This gives the protein CSVEDRQGYTEAFF.

This sequence joins TRBV18 and TRBJ2-7; 7 nucleotides agree with TRBD2. The CDR3 is made up of 15 amino acids. CDR1 and CDR2 from the germline V gene are KGHSH and LQKENI. Losses at the gene ends were 6 bases for V and 1 base for J; bases not matched to a gene: 9. The CDR3 DNA reads as TGTGCCAGCTCCCTGGGGAGCGGGGCATCCTACGAGCAGTACTTC. It yields the protein CASSLGSGASYEQYF.

Of note for this clonotype: Its ends do not fully match the called genes, so a read error is possible. CDR3 in DNA: TGTGCCAGTTACCTGGGGGGGCTGTTTTTT. Protein product: CASYLGGLFF. The V gene is TRBV19, the J gene TRBJ2-2; TRBD2 is a possible D gene (6 bases). This CDR3 spans 10 amino acids. The V gene's germline CDR1 is LNHDA and CDR2 SQIVND (reference sequence). Full variable domain (rest looked up from reference TRBV19 and TRBJ2-2): DGGITQSPKYLFRKEGQNVTLSCEQNLNHDAMYWYRQDPGQGLRLIYYSQIVNDFQKGDIAEGYSVSREKKESFPLTVTSAQKNPTAFYLCASYLGGLFFGEGSRLTVL.

This clonotype was seen repeatedly, ten times or more. The rearrangement joins TRBV18 to TRBJ1-1; maybe TRBD1 (5 bases). This CDR3 is built from 13 residues. Trimming left V 2 bases short and J 6 bases short, with 10 bases between. Germline V lookup: CDR1 KGHSH, CDR2 LQKENI. CDR3: CASSPGAKAEAFF. For the CDR3, the DNA is TGTGCCAGCTCACCAGGGGCGAAGGCTGAAGCTTTCTTT. The whole variable domain, remainder taken from reference TRBV18 and TRBJ1-1, is NAGVMQNPRHLVRRRGQEARLRCSPMKGHSHVYWYRQLPEEGLKFMVYLQKENIIDESGMPKERFSAEFPKEGPSILRIQQVVRGDSAAYFCASSPGAKAEAFFGQGTRLTVV.

This clonotype was detected ten times or more. The gene calls are TRBV30 and TRBJ1-4; the D gene is possibly TRBD1 (6 bases). V gave up 2 bases and J gave up 10 bases, with 8 bases separating them. The CDR3 totals 11 residues. The V gene's germline CDR1 is GTSNPN and CDR2 SVGIG (reference sequence). The CDR3 reads CAWSLGGKLFF. DNA for the CDR3: TGTGCCTGGAGTCTAGGGGGAAAACTGTTTTTT.

This clonotype appeared many times. The CDR3 nucleotides are TGTGCCAGCAGCTCGGGACAAGAGACCCAGTACTTC. This encodes CASSSGQETQYF. This rearrangement joins TRBV11-2 to TRBJ2-5, with D maybe TRBD2 (5 bases). Germline-derived CDR1 and CDR2 are SGHAT and FQNNGV. Trimming stripped 4 bases from V and 2 bases from J, with 5 bases between. This CDR3 has 12 residues.

This clonotype was detected many times. V and J are TRBV7-2 and TRBJ2-1; possible D gene TRBD1, 5 bases. Trimming shortened V by 5 bases and J by 9 bases, and 8 bases separated the two germline ends. The germline CDR1 and CDR2 sequences are SGHTA and FQGNSA. The CDR3 has 11 amino acids. The CDR3 bases are TGTGCCAGCAGCAGGGGCGGTGAGCAGTTCTTC. Its translation is CASSRGGEQFF.

This clonotype showed up many times. The rearrangement links TRBV15 to TRBJ1-5; a weak D match, TRBD1 (5 bases). V was trimmed by 6 bases and J by 1 base, leaving 10 bases between them. Germline loops: CDR1 LNHNV, CDR2 YYDKDF (reference sequence). The CDR3 loop spans 14 amino acids. CDR3 DNA: TGTGCCACCAGAAAGGGGATCAGCAATCAGCCCCAGCATTTT. It specifies CATRKGISNQPQHF. Using reference TRBV15 and TRBJ1-5 for the parts outside the CDR3, the full variable domain is DAMVIQNPRYQVTQFGKPVTLSCSQTLNHNVMYWYQQKSSQAPKLLFHYYDKDFNNEADTPDNFQSRRPNTSFCFLDIRSPGLGDTAMYLCATRKGISNQPQHFGDGTRLSIL.

Ten or more counts support this clonotype. The genes are TRBV7-2 and TRBJ2-3, with TRBD1 matching 9 bases. This CDR3 has 17 amino acids. V shed 6 bases and J 6 bases; nucleotides not matched to a gene: 16. Germline V gene sequence: CDR1 SGHTA, CDR2 FQGNSA. The CDR3 spells CASRLLRTGATPDTQYF. The CDR3 DNA sequence: TGTGCCAGCAGATTACTAAGGACAGGGGCGACGCCGGATACGCAGTATTTT.

This clonotype was counted between two and nine times. Being one base from a much bigger clone, this may be a read error. This chain links TRBV28 with TRBJ2-7; no firm D call. The CDR3 contains 15 residues. CDR1 and CDR2 from the germline V gene are MDHEN and SYDVKM. The CDR3 loop reads CASSLVARASCEQYF. The CDR3 nucleotides are TGTGCCAGCAGTTTGGTGGCCAGAGCCTCCTGCGAGCAGTACTTC.

This clonotype is deemed medium-sized. The genes are TRBV28 and TRBJ2-6; possible D gene TRBD2, 6 bases. V shed 9 bases and J shed 2 bases, with 17 bases lying between them. Per germline, CDR1 MDHEN and CDR2 SYDVKM. There are 16 residues in the CDR3. The CDR3 region has the DNA TGTGCCAGTTCCGGGTACACGGGGGCTGGGGCCAACGTCCTGACTTTC. This gives the protein CASSGYTGAGANVLTF.

This clonotype was seen at least ten times. The chain links TRBV7-9 to TRBJ2-7; 16 bases are a match to TRBD2. The CDR3 has 15 residues. Trimming removed 5 bases from V and 7 bases from J; junction bases left unmatched: 5. The germline CDR1 and CDR2 sequences are SEHNR and FQNEAQ (reference sequence). Here the CDR3 DNA reads TGTGCCAGCAGCCCCGAGGGACTAGCGGGGGGGGAGCAGTACTTC. This codes for CASSPEGLAGGEQYF. Full variable domain (missing parts from reference TRBV7-9 and TRBJ2-7): DTGVSQNPRHKITKRGQNVTFRCDPISEHNRLYWYRQTLGQGPEFLTYFQNEAQLEKSRLLSDRFSAERPKGSFSTLEIQRTEQGDSAMYLCASSPEGLAGGEQYFGPGTRLTVT.

This clonotype was observed many times. The V call is TRBV7-2, the J call TRBJ1-2; 7 bases line up with TRBD1. V shed 5 bases and J 2 bases; nucleotides not matched to a gene: 11. The length of the CDR3 is 16 residues. The germline V gene has CDR1 SGHTA and CDR2 FQGNSA. Here the CDR3 DNA reads TGTGCCAGCAGCAGGTCCGGGACAGCTAGAAACTATGGCTACACCTTC. Translation: CASSRSGTARNYGYTF.